This T cell receptor (beta chain) was obtained from a study of CD8 T cells in Susac syndrome (dated 2019 in TCRdb). Concerning the study at large: The study used repertoire sequencing to test whether antigen drove CD8+ T cell activation and differentiation in Susac syndrome. Broad study findings and their caveats: The study acknowledged that relatively few individuals were included in the TCR sequencing and HLA analysis.

On this clonotype: Its recognized antigen is unknown. It has no much larger one-base neighbor in the sample; base qualities were not kept.

The germline V gene (reference sequence) provides CDR1 DFQATT and CDR2 SNEGSKA. Deletion took 6 bases off V and 0 bases off J, with a span of 13 bases between the germline ends. The CDR3, from cysteine to phenylalanine, totals 14 residues. Only CDR3 DNA is held: 42 bases, read in frame from base 1. Peripheral blood CD8+ and CD4+ T cells from healthy donors, Susac syndrome patients and multiple sclerosis patients were profiled by high-throughput TCR beta sequencing. Healthy donors were age- and sex-matched controls. Bulk CD8+ and CD4+ T cells were purified by magnetic negative isolation, while CD8+ TEMRA cells were enriched using FACS. Blood was collected in EDTA tubes and processed within 24 hours, with PBMCs isolated through density gradient centrifugation. PBMCs destined for TCR sequencing were cryopreserved in liquid nitrogen and later thawed in a 37 °C water bath. The sorted or isolated CD4+, CD8+ and CD8+ TEMRA cells had a purity of 90% or higher.

RNA was extracted using the RNeasy kit, and 0.5 to 1 microgram was reverse transcribed with random hexamers. TCR beta CDR3 regions were amplified with the immunoSEQ multiplex PCR assay covering 54 Vbeta and 13 Jbeta segments. Bias from PCR amplification was corrected by using a synthetic template baseline for primer optimization and for computational correction. Under the source paper's analysis protocol: Reads were annotated to V, D and J genes per IMGT and analyzed with immunoSEQ Analyzer, keeping only productive sequences. To calculate clonality, Shannon entropy was normalized by log2 of the number of productive unique sequences and then subtracted from one. For each patient and control, public and private clones were evaluated within the 100 most prevalent clones. Clones were defined as Susac-specific when absent from the healthy and MS cohorts, from approximately 1,100 published viral clones and from other ImmuneACCESS disease sequences. In-frame beta chains were kept once TCRdb had trimmed the public reads at Q25 with fastp and called clones with MiXCR. CDR3 protein sequences are deduplicated, and each keeps its most common genes and DNA. TCRdb assigned the V and J calls; the authors' analysis was not used. The sample table contains under 200,000 distinct CDR3 sequences; only one count was recorded for around 94% of them. Roughly 0.15% of the sample comes from the top ten.

This TCR was recovered from a human donor in good health. Recombination joined TRBV20-1 with TRBJ2-3, with no confident D gene call. The sequencing sample was made of CD4+ T cells from PBMCs. The nucleotide sequence is TGCAGTGCCACTGGTCCTCCTAGCACAGATACGCAGTATTTT. Its translation is CSATGPPSTDTQYF.